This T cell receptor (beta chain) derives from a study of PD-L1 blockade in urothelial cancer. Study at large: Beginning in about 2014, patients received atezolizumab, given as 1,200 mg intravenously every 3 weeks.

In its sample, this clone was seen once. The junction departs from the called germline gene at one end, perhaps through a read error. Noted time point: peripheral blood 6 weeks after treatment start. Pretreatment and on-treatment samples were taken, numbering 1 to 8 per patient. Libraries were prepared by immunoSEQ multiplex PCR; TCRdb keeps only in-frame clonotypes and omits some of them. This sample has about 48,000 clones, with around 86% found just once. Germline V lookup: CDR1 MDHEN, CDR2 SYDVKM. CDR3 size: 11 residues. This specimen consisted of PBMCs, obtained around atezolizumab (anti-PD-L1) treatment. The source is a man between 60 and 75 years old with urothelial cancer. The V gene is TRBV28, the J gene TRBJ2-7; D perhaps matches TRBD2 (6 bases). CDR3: CASREGYEQYF. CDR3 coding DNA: TGTGCCAGCAGGGAGGGCTACGAGCAATACTTC.